This TCR beta chain is from a study of cytomegalovirus exposure and HLA in healthy donors. Both 60 Vbeta primers and 13 Jbeta primers went into the PCR. Generated by immunoSEQ multiplex PCR, the TCRdb table keeps only in-frame clones and is missing some. This sample has 90,000 to 100,000 clones, with around 10% found just once. V dropped 3 bases and J dropped 6 bases, with 12 bases sitting between them. Looked up from germline, CDR1 is MDHEN and CDR2 is SYDVKM. The CDR3 is 13 amino acids. This clone was detected a few times. Its antigen is still unknown. Study outcomes and limitations: It was reported in a later analysis that an Asian-associated ancestry cluster showed fewer N-insertions than the approximately 690-donor mean. When analyzed later, the rates of TCR association showed variation by HLA locus, with DRB1 the most and HLA-C the fewest.

Specimen: PBMCs. The chain couples TRBV28 to TRBJ2-7; D perhaps matches TRBD2 (6 bases). This receptor was obtained from a man aged 45 to 65 in good health and CMV-seropositive. CDR3 in DNA: TGTGCCAGCAGTTTTGGAGGGTTGGTCGAGCAGTACTTC. Translation: CASSFGGLVEQYF.